These T cell receptor beta chains were read from a single sample in a study of T cell repertoires in cytomegalovirus infection. TCRdb fed the reads into MiXCR, producing one record per CDR3 protein. The sample records around 330,000 distinct CDR3 sequences, roughly 16% being singletons. Specimen: PBMCs. Source of these receptors: a human donor in good health (CMV status not recorded). Some clones in this sample may be carry-over from other donors' samples. Both conserved end residues are part of each CDR3. D genes are given only for firm matches. A row's size may be missing; if present it is once, few, many or a size class.

J gene	CDR3 length	clone size	V gene	D gene	CDR3 protein	CDR3 DNA
TRBJ2-7	14	many	TRBV7-2	.	CASSLSTSNYEQYF	TGTGCCAGCAGCTTATCGACTAGTAACTACGAGCAGTACTTC
TRBJ1-1	15	.	TRBV12-3/TRBV12-4	.	CASSLGGAGPTEAFF	TGTGCCAGCAGTTTAGGTGGGGCGGGTCCCACTGAAGCTTTCTTT
TRBJ1-3	15	.	TRBV18	.	CASSPPAGVGNTIYF	TGTGCCAGCTCACCACCTGCGGGAGTCGGAAACACCATATATTTT
TRBJ1-3	13	.	TRBV12-3/TRBV12-4	.	CASSPGFRNTIYF	TGTGCCAGCAGCCCAGGGTTCAGAAACACCATATATTTT
TRBJ1-5	16	many	TRBV6-1	.	CASSPFGANVNQPQHF	TGTGCCAGCAGCCCTTTCGGGGCTAATGTCAATCAGCCCCAGCATTTT
TRBJ2-1	14	.	TRBV4-1	TRBD1	CASSQGQGFDEQFF	TGCGCCAGCAGCCAAGGACAGGGTTTCGATGAGCAGTTCTTC
TRBJ1-2	14	many	TRBV7-2	TRBD1	CASSPADRGYGYTF	TGTGCCAGCAGCCCCGCGGACAGGGGTTATGGCTACACCTTC
TRBJ1-5	16	many	TRBV12-3/TRBV12-4	.	CANSKKPGLDNQPQHF	TGTGCCAACTCAAAAAAACCAGGGTTGGACAATCAGCCCCAGCATTTT
TRBJ1-6	12	many	TRBV10-3	TRBD1	CAISEQGSPLHF	TGTGCCATCAGTGAACAGGGGTCACCCCTCCACTTT
TRBJ1-4	13	.	TRBV27	.	CASSLITGEKLFF	TGTGCCAGCAGTCTTATAACAGGGGAAAAACTGTTTTTT
TRBJ2-5	15	few	TRBV6-1	.	CASSEPLRGRETQYF	TGTGCCAGCAGTGAACCTTTAAGGGGACGGGAGACCCAGTACTTC
TRBJ2-3	15	few	TRBV20-1	TRBD2	CSARRSGGGSDTQYF	TGCAGTGCTAGGCGTAGCGGGGGGGGTTCAGATACGCAGTATTTT
TRBJ1-5	14	few	TRBV6-6	.	CASTGDYSNQPQHF	TGTGCCAGCACGGGCGACTATAGCAATCAGCCCCAGCATTTT
TRBJ1-6	15	many	TRBV6-5	.	CASSYSQGINSPLHF	TGTGCCAGCAGTTACTCGCAGGGGATTAATTCACCCCTCCACTTT
TRBJ2-5	17	many	TRBV7-9	TRBD1	CASSFGRDRGHQETQYF	TGTGCCAGCAGCTTTGGCCGGGACAGGGGACACCAAGAGACCCAGTACTTC
TRBJ1-2	15	few	TRBV28	.	CASTESWAGADGYTF	TGTGCCAGCACCGAATCTTGGGCGGGTGCGGATGGCTACACCTTC
TRBJ1-4	12	few	TRBV20-1	.	CSAPKGNEKLFF	TGCAGTGCCCCCAAGGGGAATGAAAAACTGTTTTTT
TRBJ2-3	14	.	TRBV5-1	.	CASRVGEPTDTQYF	TGCGCCAGCAGAGTGGGGGAACCCACAGATACGCAGTATTTT
TRBJ2-2	15	many	TRBV12-3/TRBV12-4	.	CASSFRGLATGELFF	TGTGCCAGCAGTTTTAGGGGGTTGGCCACCGGGGAGCTGTTTTTT
TRBJ2-2	16	.	TRBV7-3	.	CASSLGSAANTGELFF	TGTGCCAGCAGCTTAGGTTCGGCAGCGAACACCGGGGAGCTGTTTTTT
TRBJ1-1	15	few	TRBV4-3	.	CASSPVGRGDTEAFF	TGCGCCAGCAGCCCGGTGGGCAGGGGCGACACTGAAGCTTTCTTT
TRBJ2-7	13	few	TRBV7-6	TRBD1	CASSTGGGYEQYF	TGTGCCAGCAGCACAGGGGGCGGCTACGAGCAGTACTTC
TRBJ1-2	13	many	TRBV7-8	.	CASSLATGYGYTF	TGTGCCAGCAGCTTAGCCACAGGCTATGGCTACACCTTC
TRBJ2-7	15	.	TRBV28	.	CASSSAGDSSYEQYF	TGTGCCAGCAGTTCGGCGGGGGACAGCTCCTACGAGCAGTACTTC
TRBJ1-3	15	many	TRBV6-1	TRBD1	CASSPDRGPGNTIYF	TGTGCCAGCAGTCCCGACAGGGGGCCTGGAAACACCATATATTTT
TRBJ2-5	16	few	TRBV20-1	TRBD2	CSATPGLAGVQETQYF	TGCAGTGCTACTCCGGGACTAGCGGGGGTCCAAGAGACCCAGTACTTC
TRBJ2-2	16	many	TRBV6-1	.	CASTPFAGIGTGELFF	TGTGCCAGCACCCCATTCGCGGGCATCGGCACCGGGGAGCTGTTTTTT
TRBJ1-3	14	.	TRBV18	.	CASSPWTSGNTIYF	TGTGCCAGCTCACCATGGACTTCTGGAAACACCATATATTTT
TRBJ1-2	19	.	TRBV18	.	CASSPPSATLIRLSAGYTF	TGTGCCAGCTCACCACCGTCAGCGACATTGATCCGATTGTCGGCTGGCTACACCTTC
TRBJ1-2	13	.	TRBV20-1	.	CSASSPLDYGYTF	TGCAGTGCTAGCTCGCCGCTCGACTATGGCTACACCTTC
TRBJ1-1	16	once	TRBV29-1	TRBD1	CSASGTGVSSSTEAFF	TGCAGCGCTAGCGGGACAGGGGTGTCGTCTTCTACTGAAGCTTTCTTT
TRBJ2-1	14	.	TRBV28	.	CASSPPDRYNEQFF	TGTGCCAGCAGTCCTCCGGACAGATACAATGAGCAGTTCTTC
TRBJ1-5	15	few	TRBV20-1	TRBD1	CSAREPGDRAQPQHF	TGCAGTGCTAGAGAGCCGGGAGACAGGGCACAGCCCCAGCATTTT
TRBJ2-7	13	many	TRBV6-1	.	CASREGGSYEQYF	TGTGCCAGCAGGGAAGGGGGTTCCTACGAGCAGTACTTC
TRBJ2-7	14	.	TRBV29-1	.	CSVAPRLGQSEQYF	TGCAGCGTTGCGCCGCGGCTTGGGCAGAGCGAGCAGTACTTC
TRBJ2-7	13	few	TRBV20-1	.	CSARWTVSGEQYF	TGCAGTGCTAGATGGACAGTATCCGGCGAGCAGTACTTC
TRBJ2-7	15	many	TRBV10-3	TRBD2	CAVSNLAGISYEQYF	TGTGCCGTATCAAACCTAGCGGGGATCTCCTACGAGCAGTACTTC
TRBJ2-7	17	many	TRBV7-2	.	CASSSPLSQAPPYEQYF	TGTGCCAGCAGCTCCCCTTTATCGCAGGCCCCACCCTACGAGCAGTACTTC
TRBJ2-2	16	once	TRBV6-5	.	CASRTDTGWDTGELFF	TGTGCCAGCAGAACTGATACGGGGTGGGACACCGGGGAGCTGTTTTTT
TRBJ1-1	17	.	TRBV4-2	TRBD1	CASSQGLDRGIYSEAFF	TGTGCCAGCAGCCAAGGTTTGGACAGGGGGATTTACTCTGAAGCTTTCTTT
TRBJ2-7	15	many	TRBV11-1	.	CASSRSGQYAYEQYF	TGTGCCAGCAGCCGAAGCGGGCAGTATGCCTACGAGCAGTACTTC
TRBJ1-4	16	many	TRBV7-2	.	CASSLMLRQSNEKLFF	TGTGCCAGCAGCTTAATGTTGAGACAGAGTAATGAAAAACTGTTTTTT
TRBJ1-2	14	many	TRBV6-1	TRBD1	CASRQGAFGYGYTF	TGTGCCAGCAGACAGGGGGCATTCGGCTATGGCTACACCTTC
TRBJ2-1	14	few	TRBV5-6	TRBD1	CASSPGTGFAEQFF	TGTGCCAGCAGCCCGGGGACAGGGTTTGCTGAGCAGTTCTTC
TRBJ2-3	15	few	TRBV18	.	CASSANRDVTDTQYF	TGTGCCAGCTCGGCAAACCGGGACGTCACAGATACGCAGTATTTT
TRBJ1-6	15	.	TRBV7-2	TRBD1	CASSPTTGGGSPLHF	TGTGCCAGCAGCCCAACGACAGGGGGGGGTTCACCCCTCCACTTT
TRBJ2-7	11	many	TRBV28	.	CAAGNLYEQYF	TGTGCCGCCGGGAATCTCTACGAGCAGTACTTC
TRBJ2-5	14	few	TRBV5-4	.	CASSLWGEEETQYF	TGTGCCAGCAGCTTGTGGGGCGAGGAAGAGACCCAGTACTTC
TRBJ2-7	13	few	TRBV28	.	CASSFSVTYEQYF	TGTGCCAGCAGTTTTAGCGTAACCTACGAGCAGTACTTC
TRBJ2-2	14	few	TRBV6-2/TRBV6-3	TRBD1	CASSPTGVRGELFF	TGTGCCAGCAGCCCAACAGGGGTACGCGGGGAGCTGTTTTTT
TRBJ2-5	14	many	TRBV25-1	.	CASSMMGPQETQYF	TGTGCCAGCAGCATGATGGGACCCCAAGAGACCCAGTACTTC
TRBJ1-1	14	.	TRBV20-1	.	CSARSPTVNTEAFF	TGCAGTGCCAGGTCCCCGACAGTGAACACTGAAGCTTTCTTT
TRBJ2-1	19	.	TRBV24-1	TRBD1	CATSDFGRGGSEVYNEQFF	TGTGCCACCAGTGATTTTGGCAGAGGGGGCTCGGAGGTCTACAATGAGCAGTTCTTC